Each of the 8 T cell receptor beta chains below was sequenced from the same sample in a study of T cells in localized non-small cell lung cancer. Sequenced by immunoSEQ multiplex PCR; TCRdb stores in-frame clones only, minus some. This repertoire shows approximately 25,000 clones, roughly 87% found once; its top ten account for approximately 0.99%. The specimen comprised peripheral blood, sampled before any cancer treatment. The source of these receptors is a woman between 40 and 69 years old with stage I lung adenocarcinoma.

This clone was detected only a few times. The chain has TRBV28 and TRBJ1-2; no firm D call. The CDR3 runs 13 residues. Trimming shortened V by 4 bases and J by 4 bases, and 10 bases separated the two germline ends. Per the germline V gene, CDR1 is MDHEN and CDR2 is SYDVKM. CDR3: CASSSGMAYGYTF. In DNA, the CDR3 is TGTGCCAGCAGTTCGGGGATGGCCTATGGCTACACCTTC.

The chain employs TRBV5-1 and TRBJ1-1; D uncertain. In germline, CDR1 is SGHRS, CDR2 YFSETQ. The germline V and J ends were trimmed by 0 bases and 3 bases, with 6 bases remaining between them. This CDR3 has 13 amino acids. Written as DNA, the CDR3 is TGCGCCAGCAGCTTGGAAAGGGACACTGAAGCTTTCTTT. It yields the protein CASSLERDTEAFF.

CDR3 region: CASSIGQPGYTGELFF. For the CDR3, the DNA is TGTGCCAGCTCAATCGGACAGCCGGGATACACCGGGGAGCTGTTTTTT. The V and J genes are TRBV18 and TRBJ2-2, with D possibly matching TRBD1 (6 bases). V lost 5 bases to trimming and J lost 3 bases, with 16 bases between them. CDR3 length equals 16 residues. Looked up from germline, CDR1 is KGHSH and CDR2 is LQKENI.

The chain carries TRBV6-5 and TRBJ1-4; D might be TRBD1 (5 bases). The length of the CDR3 is 16 residues. Germline loops: CDR1 MNHEY, CDR2 SVGAGI. V gave up 0 bases and J gave up 8 bases, with 16 bases separating them. In nucleotides, the CDR3 is TGTGCCAGCAGTTACTCGAACAGAGGGGCGTACGAAAAACTGTTTTTT. Protein: CASSYSNRGAYEKLFF.

This chain connects TRBV18 to TRBJ1-5, with 9 bases identical to TRBD1. This CDR3 comprises 13 residues. V lost 5 bases and J lost 8; bases outside the gene matches: 4. CDR1 and CDR2 (germline): KGHSH, LQKENI. CDR3 DNA sequence: TGTGCCAGCTCAGTTCGACAGGGGGAGCCCCAGCATTTT. This gives the protein CASSVRQGEPQHF.

The chain combines TRBV28 with TRBJ1-4; a possible D gene is TRBD1 (5 bases). From germline, CDR1 is MDHEN and CDR2 SYDVKM. V lost 3 bases and J lost 6, with 17 bases in between. The CDR3 spans 16 residues. The CDR3 coding sequence is TGTGCCAGCAGTTTTAGTCGGAAGGGGAGTGATGAAAAACTGTTTTTT. Encoded protein: CASSFSRKGSDEKLFF. The full variable domain, completed using reference TRBV28 and TRBJ1-4, is DVKVTQSSRYLVKRTGEKVFLECVQDMDHENMFWYRQDPGLGLRLIYFSYDVKMKEKGDIPEGYSVSREKKERFSLILESASTNQTSMYLCASSFSRKGSDEKLFFGSGTQLSVL.

V is TRBV28 and J is TRBJ1-2; D is unresolved. The CDR3 has 13 amino acids. Germline loops: CDR1 MDHEN, CDR2 SYDVKM. Trimming cost V 6 bases and J 4 bases, with 12 bases left between them. The CDR3 spells CASSPDGLYGYTF. The CDR3, as DNA: TGTGCCAGCAGCCCGGACGGGCTCTATGGCTACACCTTC.

The chain employs TRBV6-9 and TRBJ1-1, with a possible D match to TRBD1 (5 bases). Deletions cut 5 bases from V and 1 base from J, with 14 bases between. CDR3 length equals 15 residues. Germline CDR1 reads MNHGY; CDR2 reads SVAAGI. The CDR3 loop is CASSPPAGENTEAFF. The CDR3 nucleotides are TGTGCCAGCAGTCCCCCCGCGGGGGAGAACACTGAAGCTTTCTTT.